Following are 21 T cell receptor beta chains from one sample sequenced in a study of T cells in Graves' hyperthyroidism and ophthalmopathy. RNA transcripts gave rise to amplified TCR beta CDR3 regions. TCR CDR3 underwent first-round RT-PCR with the HTBI primer set. TCRdb independently ran MiXCR on the multiplex PCR reads; one entry per CDR3 protein. The table shows 450,000 to 700,000 distinct CDR3 sequences, with around 45% occurring only once. Sequencing input: peripheral blood or thyroid tissue (not recorded which). The receptors originated from an adult woman with Graves' disease, either hyperthyroidism or ophthalmopathy (not recorded which).

This clonotype was seen only once. V usage is TRBV9 and J usage is TRBJ2-7; 12 nucleotides match TRBD1. The CDR3 is made up of 15 amino acids. Germline V lookup: CDR1 SGDLS, CDR2 YYNGEE. V was pared by 2 bases and J by 5 bases, with 5 bases of the junction left unmatched. The DNA for the CDR3 is TGTGCCAGCAGCGTCCGGGACAGGGGGCCCCACGAGCAGTACTTC. Translation: CASSVRDRGPHEQYF.

The J gene is TRBJ1-2, the V gene TRBV10-1; tentatively, D is TRBD1 (5 bases). Between the trimmed V and J ends, which lost 3 bases and 4 bases, there was a span of 27 bases. The CDR3 sequence is 19 residues long. CDR1 and CDR2 from the germline V gene are WNHNN and SYGVQD (reference sequence). The chain's CDR3 is CASSDLASSEGMGPYGYTF. CDR3 in DNA: TGCGCCAGCAGTGATCTCGCCAGCAGTGAAGGGATGGGACCCTATGGCTACACCTTC.

The rearrangement joins TRBV20-1 to TRBJ2-7; a weak D match, TRBD1 (5 bases). Germline V gene data show CDR1 as DFQATT and CDR2 as SNEGSKA (reference sequence). CDR3 size: 13 residues. Deletions cut 5 bases from V and 3 bases from J, with 14 bases between. CDR3 sequence: CSAGTDSLYEQYF. The CDR3 bases are TGCAGTGCTGGAACCGACAGCCTCTACGAGCAGTACTTC.

The chain links TRBV11-1 to TRBJ1-1, with 7 positions matching TRBD1. This CDR3 has 18 amino acids. Germline values: CDR1 SGHAT, CDR2 FQDESV (reference sequence). After removal of 0 bases from V and 0 bases from J, the junction contained 10 bases not matched to a gene. CDR3 in DNA: TGTGCCAGCAGCTTAGCGCGACAGGGAAGGTTGATGAACACTGAAGCTTTCTTT. Translated: CASSLARQGRLMNTEAFF.

The chain couples TRBV6-5 to TRBJ2-2; the match to TRBD1 covers 8 bases. Germline V lookup: CDR1 MNHEY, CDR2 SVGAGI. Trimming at V came to 4 bases and at J to 5 bases, leaving 9 bases not matched to a gene. This CDR3 spans 16 amino acids. CDR3 bases: TGTGCCAGCAGTTTTTCGACCAGGGGGCGTACCGGGGAGCTGTTTTTT. This encodes CASSFSTRGRTGELFF.

The sample holds one count of this clonotype. CDR3 sequence: CSALPDTTYEQYF. Written as DNA, the CDR3 is TGCAGCGCCCTACCGGACACAACCTACGAGCAGTACTTC. The chain is built from TRBV29-1 and TRBJ2-7, with D perhaps TRBD1 (5 bases). The V gene lost 7 bases and the J gene lost 2 bases, with 15 bases spanning the gap. The germline gives CDR1 SQVTM, CDR2 ANQGSEA. The CDR3 loop spans 13 amino acids.

This clonotype was counted many times. The chain joins TRBV27 to TRBJ1-2; 7 nucleotides agree with TRBD1. In germline, CDR1 is MNHEY, CDR2 SMNVEV (reference sequence). Trimming took 7 bases from V and 7 from J; bases not matched to a gene: 6. The length of the CDR3 is 12 residues. The CDR3 coding sequence is TGTGCCAGCACCACTGGACAGGCTGGCTACACCTTC. Translated, it gives CASTTGQAGYTF.

Ten or more counts support this clonotype. The chain uses TRBV24-1 and TRBJ2-6, with D possibly being TRBD1 (6 bases). The CDR3 has 17 residues. The germline CDR1 and CDR2 sequences are KGHDR and SFDVKD. The germline V and J ends were trimmed by 5 bases and 0 bases, with 13 bases remaining between them. The CDR3 coding sequence is TGTGCCACCAGTGGCCCGCAGGGGAACTCTGGGGCCAACGTCCTGACTTTC. It translates to CATSGPQGNSGANVLTF.

J is TRBJ1-5 and V is TRBV19; D is possibly TRBD1 (5 bases). Trimming took off 3 bases at V and 7 bases at J, with 13 bases between the two ends. This CDR3 comprises 14 residues. Germline CDR1 LNHDA, CDR2 SQIVND (reference sequence). The CDR3 sequence: CASSIGGLGQPQHF. The CDR3, as DNA: TGTGCCAGTAGTATTGGGGGTCTCGGGCAGCCCCAGCATTTT.

This clonotype has ten or more counts. The chain combines TRBV20-1 with TRBJ2-2, with D possibly TRBD2 on 6 matching bases. The germline gives CDR1 DFQATT, CDR2 SNEGSKA (reference sequence). Trimming took 7 bases from V and 7 from J, leaving 10 bases between them. This CDR3 is built from 11 residues. The CDR3 DNA reads TGCAGTGTGTCAGCGGGCGGGGAGCTGTTTTTT. Protein sequence: CSVSAGGELFF.

This clonotype was observed many times. The chain couples TRBV3-1 to TRBJ2-5; 10 bases match TRBD2. In germline, CDR1 is LGHDT, CDR2 YNNKEL (reference sequence). The CDR3 is made up of 15 amino acids. V lost 3 bases and J lost 5; bases outside the gene matches: 6. The CDR3 DNA reads as TGTGCCAGCAGCCACCCGGGACTAGCGTTGGAGACCCAGTACTTC. This translates into CASSHPGLALETQYF.

J is TRBJ1-2 and V is TRBV7-9; D perhaps matches TRBD1 (5 bases). V gave up 5 bases and J gave up 5 bases, with 21 bases separating them. The germline V gene encodes CDR1 SEHNR and CDR2 FQNEAQ (reference sequence). The CDR3 sequence is 16 residues long. The CDR3, as DNA: TGTGCCAGCAGCCGGGACCGACTTCTGGATACTTATGGCTACACCTTC. This codes for CASSRDRLLDTYGYTF.

This clonotype has just a few counts. The V and J genes are TRBV19 and TRBJ1-1; D gene ambiguous. The CDR3 totals 16 residues. The germline V gene encodes CDR1 LNHDA and CDR2 SQIVND (reference sequence). Between the trimmed V and J ends, which lost 4 bases and 4 bases, there was a span of 19 bases. CDR3 sequence (DNA): TGTGCCAGTAGTAGAGTCCCCGTCTTAGGAACCACTGAAGCTTTCTTT. Residues: CASSRVPVLGTTEAFF.

This clonotype has ten or more counts. This chain links TRBV20-1 with TRBJ2-5; D remains unclear. The V end was cut by 5 bases, the J end by 3 bases, with 10 bases between. This CDR3 contains 12 residues. Germline CDR1 DFQATT, CDR2 SNEGSKA (reference sequence). The CDR3 loop reads CSASRPEETQYF. The CDR3 DNA reads as TGCAGTGCTTCTAGGCCCGAAGAGACCCAGTACTTC.

Ten or more counts support this clonotype. The V call is TRBV12-3 or TRBV12-4, the J call TRBJ2-2; D unclear. With 2 bases removed from V and 6 bases from J, the gap between germline ends came to 7 bases. The CDR3 length is 13 residues. The CDR3 bases are TGTGCCAGCAGTTTATTCACGGCCGGGGAGCTGTTTTTT. This translates into CASSLFTAGELFF.

The rearrangement links TRBV18 to TRBJ2-5; possible D gene TRBD2, 5 bases. V gave up 2 bases and J gave up 1 base, with 11 bases separating them. In germline, CDR1 is KGHSH, CDR2 LQKENI. This CDR3 region has 15 residues. DNA for the CDR3: TGTGCCAGCTCACCATTCGGGCGGGCCCAAGAGACCCAGTACTTC. Its translation: CASSPFGRAQETQYF.

This sequence joins TRBV2 and TRBJ2-2, with 16 bases fitting TRBD2. The CDR3 extends over 20 amino acids. V lost 6 bases, J lost 6 bases, and 16 bases stayed unmatched. Germline CDR1 SNHLY, CDR2 FYNNEI. The CDR3 region is CASSHRSGTSGRESAGELFF. CDR3 bases: TGTGCCAGCAGCCATAGATCTGGGACTAGCGGGAGGGAGAGTGCCGGGGAGCTGTTTTTT.

The rearrangement uses TRBV15 and TRBJ1-5; 8 positions agree with TRBD1. Germline values: CDR1 LNHNV, CDR2 YYDKDF (reference sequence). The trim removed 3 bases at V and 9 bases at J, leaving 7 bases unmatched. The CDR3 consists of 14 residues. The CDR3 DNA reads as TGTGCCACCAGCAGTACGACAGGGGTGAGGCCCCAGCATTTT. This gives the protein CATSSTTGVRPQHF.

Turning to this clonotype: An end of the junction does not agree with germline; a read error may underlie this. This chain links TRBV4-1 with TRBJ2-7; possibly TRBD1 or TRBD2 for D (6 bases each). The CDR3 runs 14 residues. Germline CDR1 is MGHRA and CDR2 is YSYEKL. The CDR3 DNA is TGCGCCAGCAGCCAAGGGAGGGGGGCATACGGGCAGTACTTC. Protein sequence: CASSQGRGAYGQYF.

The V gene is TRBV19, the J gene TRBJ1-5; D ambiguous. The CDR3 runs to 15 residues. CDR1 is LNHDA and CDR2 is SQIVND in the germline V gene (reference sequence). V lost 3 bases, J lost 0 bases, and 9 bases lay in between. CDR3 sequence: CASSMNGDSNQPQHF. Written as DNA, the CDR3 is TGTGCCAGTAGTATGAACGGAGATAGCAATCAGCCCCAGCATTTT.

This clonotype was found many times. This rearrangement joins TRBV2 to TRBJ1-1; no clear D gene. This CDR3 contains 12 residues. CDR1 is SNHLY, CDR2 FYNNEI, per germline. V was shortened by 1 base and J by 4 bases, with 4 bases between the two germline ends. CDR3 loop: CASSEGSTEAFF. The CDR3 DNA reads as TGTGCCAGCAGTGAAGGTAGCACTGAAGCTTTCTTT.